The 2 T cell receptor beta chains given below trace back to one sample, sequenced in a study of cytomegalovirus exposure and HLA in healthy donors. Measured with immunoSEQ multiplex PCR; TCRdb has only the in-frame clones, and not every one. The sample has under 250,000 clones; roughly 85% are singletons. Sequenced material: PBMCs. All receptors derive from a woman aged 18-29 years in good health and CMV-seronegative.

This chain's CDR3 is CASSASGDRIDTEAFF. In DNA, the CDR3 is TGTGCCAGCAGCGCCTCAGGGGACAGAATCGACACTGAAGCTTTCTTT. The chain links TRBV9 to TRBJ1-1, with 7 bases fitting TRBD1. The CDR3 is made up of 16 amino acids. Germline CDR1 is SGDLS and CDR2 is YYNGEE. V dropped 3 bases and J dropped 3; count of bases not matched to a gene: 11.

The rearrangement uses TRBV7-9 and TRBJ1-2; 8 bases match TRBD1. In germline, CDR1 is SEHNR, CDR2 FQNEAQ (reference sequence). The CDR3 is 15 amino acids. The junction had 13 bases not matched to a gene; V was cut back by 5 bases and J by 8 bases. CDR3 coding DNA: TGTGCCAGCAGCCCAGGACAGGGCGGATCAGGGGGCTACACCTTC. Residues: CASSPGQGGSGGYTF.